The clone carrying this T cell receptor beta chain was picked up one time. 13 Jbeta primers and 60 Vbeta primers were used for the PCR. TCRdb keeps only in-frame clones here, not all; method: immunoSEQ multiplex PCR. In the table there are around 90,000 clones, about two thirds of which are singletons. The data were taken from a study of cytomegalovirus exposure and HLA in healthy donors. CDR1 and CDR2 from the germline V gene are SGHTA and FQGTGA. J was trimmed by 5 bases and V by 6 bases; bases with no gene match: 7. The CDR3 is made up of 16 amino acids. V usage is TRBV7-3 and J usage is TRBJ2-3, with 14 positions matching TRBD2. This TCR was recovered from a human donor in good health. Sequences were obtained from PBMCs. The CDR3 protein is CASSRTSGGRQDTQYF. In nucleotides, the CDR3 is TGTGCCAGCAGTCGGACTAGCGGGGGGCGTCAAGATACGCAGTATTTT.